The 19 T cell receptor beta chains reported below all come from one sample, sequenced in a study of blood T cell repertoires in COVID-19. The protocol was immunoSEQ multiplex PCR, while the TCRdb copy is restricted to in-frame clones and leaves out a portion. The repertoire holds over 80,000 clones, with 70% to 90% as singletons. The sequenced sample consisted of peripheral blood. These receptors originate from a man aged 80 or over with active or convalescent COVID-19.

This clone was counted at least ten times. V is TRBV3-1 (or the pseudogene TRBV3-2) and J is TRBJ1-2, with no clear D. The CDR3 runs to 13 residues. Germline values: CDR1 LGHDT, CDR2 YNNKEL (reference sequence). CDR3 in DNA: TGTGCTTCCGGAGGCGCTGGCAACTATGGCTACACCTTC. Protein sequence: CASGGAGNYGYTF.

The V gene is TRBV6-5, the J gene TRBJ2-7, with 10 bases identical to TRBD1. The length of the CDR3 is 14 residues. The germline V gene has CDR1 MNHEY and CDR2 SVGAGI. The junction had 4 bases not matched to a gene; V was cut back by 6 bases and J by 2 bases. CDR3 bases: TGTGCCAGCAGCGCTGGACAGGGGGCCTACGAGCAGTACTTC. Translation: CASSAGQGAYEQYF.

This chain links TRBV28 with TRBJ1-2, with D perhaps matching TRBD1 (5 bases). Trimming cost V 10 bases and J 7 bases, with 16 bases left between them. This CDR3 comprises 12 residues. Germline-derived CDR1 and CDR2 are MDHEN and SYDVKM. The DNA for the CDR3 is TGTGCCAAGAATGGGGCGTATGGTGGCTACACCTTC. It encodes CAKNGAYGGYTF.

V gene TRBV6-5 combines with J gene TRBJ1-2, with D maybe TRBD1 (6 bases). Germline loops: CDR1 MNHEY, CDR2 SVGAGI. V dropped 6 bases and J dropped 5 bases, with 16 bases sitting between them. The CDR3 totals 14 residues. Here the CDR3 reads CASRQTGGIYGYTF. Here the CDR3 DNA reads TGTGCCAGCAGACAGACAGGAGGAATTTATGGCTACACCTTC.

Only one count was recorded for this clone. V and J are TRBV14 and TRBJ2-2, with no clear D. V lost 3 bases and J 0 bases, leaving 5 bases between the germline ends. The germline V gene encodes CDR1 SGHDN and CDR2 FVKESK. This CDR3 has 14 amino acids. The CDR3 coding sequence is TGTGCCAGCAGCCACAGCGCGAACACCGGGGAGCTGTTTTTT. It codes for CASSHSANTGELFF.

The CDR3 DNA reads as TGTGCCAGCAGCTTCGGGACAGGGGGCCCGGAGACCCAGTACTTC. This codes for CASSFGTGGPETQYF. J is TRBJ2-5 and V is TRBV11-2; 12 nucleotides match TRBD1. CDR3 length: 15 amino acids. V lost 3 bases and J lost 5; bases outside the gene matches: 4. The germline V gene encodes CDR1 SGHAT and CDR2 FQNNGV. The full variable domain, completed using reference TRBV11-2 and TRBJ2-5, is EAGVAQSPRYKIIEKRQSVAFWCNPISGHATLYWYQQILGQGPKLLIQFQNNGVVDDSQLPKDRFSAERLKGVDSTLKIQPAKLEDSAVYLCASSFGTGGPETQYFGPGTRLLVL.

This chain uses TRBV30 with TRBJ1-6; no clear D gene. The germline gives CDR1 GTSNPN, CDR2 SVGIG (reference sequence). Trimming removed 2 bases at V and 13 bases at J, with 12 bases between. CDR3 length: 12 amino acids. The DNA of the CDR3 is TGTGCCTGGAGTCCAGAGGTTGGGCCCCTCCACTTT. Its translation is CAWSPEVGPLHF.

This clone was seen a single time. V usage is TRBV30 and J usage is TRBJ1-3, with D unresolved. Trimming cost V 2 bases and J 4 bases, with 12 bases left between them. CDR1 is GTSNPN, CDR2 SVGIG, per germline (reference sequence). The CDR3 runs to 14 residues. The CDR3 nucleotides read TGTGCCTGGAGTTCACCGCCGACAGGAAACACCATATATTTT. Protein product: CAWSSPPTGNTIYF.

This chain links TRBV7-8 with TRBJ2-7; 11 bases match TRBD1. The CDR3 length is 16 residues. With V trimmed by 5 bases and J by 0 bases, 6 bases remained unmatched. Germline CDR1 reads SGHVS; CDR2 reads FQNEAQ. The CDR3: CASSPRDRGSSYEQYF. DNA for the CDR3: TGTGCCAGCAGCCCCCGGGACAGGGGGAGCTCCTACGAGCAGTACTTC.

The rearrangement uses TRBV29-1 and TRBJ1-1; the D gene is possibly TRBD1 (5 bases). The CDR3 extends over 13 amino acids. Germline CDR1 reads SQVTM; CDR2 reads ANQGSEA. CDR3 bases: TGCGGACAAAAGACGGGGGGTGCGACTGAAGCTTTCTTT. The encoded protein is CGQKTGGATEAFF. The complete variable domain, with remaining parts taken from reference TRBV29-1 and TRBJ1-1, reads SAVISQKPSRDICQRGTSLTIQCQVDSQVTMMFWYRQQPGQSLTLIATANQGSEATYESGFVIDKFPISRPNLTFSTLTVSNMSPEDSSIYLCGQKTGGATEAFFGQGTRLTVV.

The V and J genes are TRBV3-1 (or the pseudogene TRBV3-2) and TRBJ1-1, with TRBD1 matching over 9 bases. The CDR3 spans 14 residues. V was clipped by 3 bases and J by 11 bases; unmatched bases: 10. Germline CDR1 reads LGHDT; CDR2 reads YNNKEL (reference sequence). The CDR3: CASSQVPGQGWAFF. The DNA of the CDR3 is TGTGCCAGCAGCCAGGTCCCGGGACAGGGTTGGGCTTTCTTT.

The gene calls are TRBV4-3 and TRBJ1-6; 8 bases fit TRBD1. There are 15 residues in the CDR3. With 1 base clipped from V and 9 bases from J, the junction kept 5 bases outside the gene matches. CDR1 is LGHNA and CDR2 is YSLEER in the germline V gene. CDR3 amino acids: CASSQVQGASSPLHF. The CDR3 DNA is TGCGCCAGCAGCCAAGTCCAGGGGGCAAGTTCACCCCTCCACTTT.

V usage is TRBV9 and J usage is TRBJ2-1; TRBD2 matches at 9 bases. The V gene's germline CDR1 is SGDLS and CDR2 YYNGEE. The CDR3 is made up of 16 amino acids. After removal of 0 bases from V and 4 bases from J, the junction contained 5 bases not matched to a gene. CDR3 bases: TGTGCCAGCAGCGTAGGCGGTAGCGGGAGTTACAATGAGCAGTTCTTC. Translation gives CASSVGGSGSYNEQFF.

V usage is TRBV3-1 (or the pseudogene TRBV3-2) and J usage is TRBJ1-2; D is possibly TRBD1 (5 bases). Germline V CDR1 and CDR2: LGHDT, YNNKEL (reference sequence). The CDR3 consists of 13 residues. V was trimmed by 4 bases and J by 1 base, leaving 7 bases between them. CDR3 sequence: CASSRDSNYGYTF. The CDR3 DNA is TGTGCCAGCAGCCGAGACAGTAACTATGGCTACACCTTC.

This chain connects TRBV29-1 to TRBJ2-1; 7 bases agree with TRBD2. The CDR3 length is 15 residues. V was pared by 7 bases and J by 3 bases, with 12 bases of the junction left unmatched. Germline assignment: CDR1 SQVTM and CDR2 ANQGSEA. DNA of the CDR3: TGCAGCGGAAAAATAGCGGGCCTGGGCTACAATGAGCAGTTCTTC. Protein sequence: CSGKIAGLGYNEQFF.

The V gene is TRBV7-9, the J gene TRBJ2-7, with 7 bases aligning to TRBD1. The V gene end was trimmed by 8 bases and the J gene end by 7 bases; junction bases not matched to a gene: 14. The CDR3 has 14 residues. Germline CDR1 reads SEHNR; CDR2 reads FQNEAQ (reference sequence). Here the CDR3 reads CASDQGVGFYEQYF. Here the CDR3 DNA reads TGTGCCAGCGACCAGGGGGTGGGTTTTTATGAGCAGTACTTC.

V and J are TRBV29-1 and TRBJ1-2; no clear D gene. The V end lost 6 bases, the J end lost 4 bases, and 18 bases lay between the germline ends. This CDR3 region has 14 residues. Germline-derived CDR1 and CDR2 are SQVTM and ANQGSEA. The CDR3 here is CSVLPGSEAYGYTF. CDR3 sequence (DNA): TGCAGCGTGCTGCCCGGCTCAGAGGCCTATGGCTACACCTTC.

The chain couples TRBV4-1 to TRBJ2-3; weak D call: TRBD1 (6 bases). Trimming cost V 3 bases and J 2 bases, with 12 bases left between them. Germline V lookup: CDR1 MGHRA, CDR2 YSYEKL. The length of the CDR3 is 15 residues. CDR3: CASSHRQGYTDTQYF. The CDR3 DNA sequence: TGCGCCAGCAGCCATAGGCAGGGGTACACAGATACGCAGTATTTT.

This chain joins TRBV9 and TRBJ2-2, with D maybe TRBD1 (5 bases). The CDR3 has 14 amino acids. The ends were cut back, 4 bases at V and 6 bases at J, with 13 bases in the middle. Germline V lookup: CDR1 SGDLS, CDR2 YYNGEE. CDR3 sequence: CASSKGPGSGELFF. In nucleotides, the CDR3 is TGTGCCAGCAGCAAGGGCCCAGGGTCCGGGGAGCTGTTTTTT.